The following is a TCR beta chain sequence with its context. This entry comes from a study of blood T cell repertoires in COVID-19. On the study more broadly: Acute and convalescent COVID-19 specimens originated in the United States, Italy and Spain. T cells, B-cell-depleted T cells, or PBMCs supplied cDNA or gDNA.

The CDR3 has 14 residues. Trimming removed 3 bases from V and 6 bases from J; junction bases left unmatched: 8. Germline V gives CDR1 GTSNPN, CDR2 SVGIG (reference sequence). Produced via immunoSEQ multiplex PCR; TCRdb's table is partial and in-frame only. Among roughly 130,000 clones listed, 79% were seen once. This chain connects TRBV30 to TRBJ1-5; 7 nucleotides match TRBD1. The receptor was isolated from a woman in her 70s with COVID-19, enrolled during active disease. Sequencing used peripheral blood. CDR3 loop: CAWSRSQGVQPQHF. Here the CDR3 DNA reads TGTGCCTGGAGCCGATCTCAGGGGGTTCAGCCCCAGCATTTT.